One TCR beta chain is described in this entry. The data belong to a study of blood T cell repertoires in COVID-19. Germline V gene sequence: CDR1 LGHNA, CDR2 YSLEER. The CDR3 is made up of 13 amino acids. Trimming cost V 8 bases and J 2 bases, with 12 bases left between them. Per the original methods: Nucleated cell number was recorded as an estimate derived from reference gene primer amplification. Assay used: immunoSEQ multiplex PCR; TCRdb lists only in-frame clones, some missing. D and trimming come from the DNA, and the V and J calls and clone size come from that table. The sample yields around 200,000 clones, 87% seen once.

This chain links TRBV4-3 with TRBJ1-1; D is possibly TRBD1 (5 bases). Sequencing input: peripheral blood. This clonotype was obtained from a woman aged 18-35 years who had recovered from COVID-19. The CDR3 bases are TGCGCCAGCGCCCTTACAGGTAACACTGAAGCTTTCTTT. Residues: CASALTGNTEAFF.